This passage covers 8 T cell receptor beta chains from one sample sequenced in a study of beta chain features in type 1 diabetes. The investigators reverse transcribed all of the isolated RNA, so they sequenced expressed TCRB transcripts. The protocol was immunoSEQ multiplex PCR, while the TCRdb copy is restricted to in-frame clones and leaves out a portion. Of almost 250,000 clones in the sample, around 14% were seen once. Sequences were obtained from naive CD4+ T cells from blood. The receptors derive from a woman between 40 and 55 years old in good health.

Only a few counts were recorded for this clone. The chain employs TRBV5-1 and TRBJ2-1; TRBD1 agrees at 10 bases. Trimming removed 2 bases from V and 0 bases from J; junction bases left unmatched: 11. The CDR3 covers 19 residues. Germline CDR1 is SGHRS and CDR2 is YFSETQ. The CDR3 here is CASSFPGTGARSSYNEQFF. Here the CDR3 DNA reads TGCGCCAGCAGCTTCCCCGGGACAGGGGCCAGGAGCTCCTACAATGAGCAGTTCTTC.

V and J are TRBV9 and TRBJ2-3, with D unresolved. Between the trimmed V and J ends, which lost 1 base and 4 bases, there was a span of 10 bases. Germline V gives CDR1 SGDLS, CDR2 YYNGEE. The CDR3 covers 14 residues. As DNA, the CDR3 is TGTGCCAGCAGCGTACAAACTCCCTCAGATACGCAGTATTTT. It translates to CASSVQTPSDTQYF.

The genes are TRBV11-1 and TRBJ1-2; TRBD1 agrees at 8 bases. J lost 0 bases, V lost 5 bases, and 11 bases had no gene match. This CDR3 spans 17 amino acids. Germline assignment: CDR1 SGHAT and CDR2 FQDESV (reference sequence). Here the CDR3 DNA reads TGTGCCAGCAGCGCCTACGGGACAGGAATGTCTAACTATGGCTACACCTTC. Translating it yields CASSAYGTGMSNYGYTF.

The rearrangement links TRBV7-2 to TRBJ1-6; no reliable D call. V lost 4 bases and J 0 bases, leaving 10 bases between the germline ends. Germline V gives CDR1 SGHTA, CDR2 FQGNSA. The CDR3 loop spans 16 amino acids. The CDR3 nucleotides are TGTGCCAGCAGCTCTCGTCTAATCTCCTATAATTCACCCCTCCACTTT. Its protein product is CASSSRLISYNSPLHF.

The sample holds a few counts of this clone. The CDR3 region is CASSLGSTVRGEKLFF. CDR3 coding DNA: TGTGCCAGTAGCCTGGGGTCGACCGTGAGGGGGGAAAAACTGTTTTTT. The rearrangement joins TRBV19 to TRBJ1-4; tentatively, D is TRBD1 (6 bases). CDR1 LNHDA and CDR2 SQIVND come from the germline V gene (reference sequence). Trimming left V 6 bases short and J 8 bases short, with 22 bases between. CDR3 size: 16 residues. Complete variable domain (other parts from reference TRBV19 and TRBJ1-4): DGGITQSPKYLFRKEGQNVTLSCEQNLNHDAMYWYRQDPGQGLRLIYYSQIVNDFQKGDIAEGYSVSREKKESFPLTVTSAQKNPTAFYLCASSLGSTVRGEKLFFGSGTQLSVL.

This clone showed up just a few times. The J gene is TRBJ2-7, the V gene TRBV5-1; a possible D gene is TRBD1 (6 bases). The CDR3 sequence is 14 residues long. The germline V gene encodes CDR1 SGHRS and CDR2 YFSETQ. Trimming pared 0 bases from V and 5 bases from J, leaving 12 bases between. Here the CDR3 reads CASSLGDISHEQYF. DNA of the CDR3: TGCGCCAGCAGCTTGGGGGACATCAGCCACGAGCAGTACTTC.

The table lists this clone with a few counts. This chain connects TRBV18 to TRBJ1-2; D might be TRBD1 (6 bases). Germline V gene sequence: CDR1 KGHSH, CDR2 LQKENI. V was cut by 0 bases and J by 4 bases, with 12 bases left in between. The CDR3 covers 15 residues. CDR3 in DNA: TGTGCCAGCTCACCACCTAGGGGGTCCGGCTATGGCTACACCTTC. Its translation: CASSPPRGSGYGYTF.

This clone appeared a few times. The gene calls are TRBV6-5 and TRBJ2-3, with 7 bases lining up with TRBD2. The CDR3 extends over 15 amino acids. J was trimmed by 7 bases and V by 7 bases; bases with no gene match: 14. CDR1 MNHEY and CDR2 SVGAGI come from the germline V gene. The CDR3 DNA sequence: TGTGCCAGCACGATCTTGGCTAGCGGTGGAAATACGCAGTATTTT. Its protein is CASTILASGGNTQYF.